These T cell receptor beta chains were read from a single sample in a study of low-dose radiotherapy and immunotherapy resistance in tumors. TCRdb redid the calling of the reads with MiXCR, one entry per CDR3 protein. This table holds 50,000 or so distinct CDR3 sequences, around 33% found once. This material consisted of PBMCs, taken after low-dose radiotherapy plus immunotherapy. These receptors were collected from a male donor with rectosigmoid adenocarcinoma. The conserved cysteine and the conserved F or W are not part of the CDR3 here. A D gene is named only where the DNA matches it firmly.

j_call d_call v_call cdr3_aa
TRBJ1-1 NA TRBV5-4 ASSLSGMGTEAF
TRBJ2-5 TRBD1 TRBV19 ASSPTGTGGQTQY
TRBJ2-7 TRBD1 TRBV5-3 ASTTDRGYEQY
TRBJ2-1 NA TRBV4-2 ASSQGRIEQF
TRBJ1-1 NA TRBV4-2 ASSQDRETMNTEAF
TRBJ1-1 NA TRBV5-1 ASSLEGRDHGAF
TRBJ2-1 NA TRBV7-2 ASSPQGLEQF
TRBJ1-2 NA TRBV10-3 AIMAGDELDGYT
TRBJ1-5 TRBD1 TRBV20-1 SAGTTGFNQPQH
TRBJ2-1 TRBD2 TRBV4-2 ASSPDGGLAGNFNEQF
TRBJ2-5 NA TRBV20-1 SAIPGGLQETQY
TRBJ2-7 NA TRBV6-1 ASSPPGSSSYEQY
TRBJ1-1 NA TRBV11-2 ASSLDPGAVAEAF
TRBJ2-1 TRBD2 TRBV20-1 STRGDPSSYNEQF
TRBJ2-2 NA TRBV6-2/TRBV6-3 ASRTPTGELF
TRBJ2-7 TRBD2 TRBV28 ASSFAAGLAGEPTYEQY
TRBJ2-5 TRBD2 TRBV4-2 ASSQGTSGQETQY
TRBJ2-1 NA TRBV9 ASSVDYPTYNEQF
TRBJ2-1 NA TRBV11-3 ASSQAGHNEQF
TRBJ2-7 NA TRBV29-1 SVGTILGEQY
TRBJ2-5 TRBD1 TRBV19 ASSMSGTGGETQY
TRBJ2-1 TRBD2 TRBV12-3/TRBV12-4 ASRVAGENNEQF
TRBJ1-2 TRBD1 TRBV2 ASRGTAPTGYT
TRBJ2-3 TRBD2 TRBV7-2 ASSAGGYPTDTQY
TRBJ1-4 TRBD1 TRBV2 ASRIPGQGNEKLF
TRBJ2-7 NA TRBV28 ASSLDRATREQY
TRBJ1-1 NA TRBV7-2 ASSLVPGTEAF
TRBJ2-5 NA TRBV7-2 ASSLLGGKETQY
TRBJ1-5 NA TRBV19 ASSLDGNQPQH
TRBJ2-7 TRBD1 TRBV30 AWNQGAGEQY
TRBJ1-5 NA TRBV5-1 ASSPDPDQPQH
TRBJ1-3 TRBD1 TRBV7-2 ASSFRTGGVSGNTIY
TRBJ2-1 NA TRBV4-1 ASSLETGDEQF
TRBJ2-7 TRBD2 TRBV9 ASSVDPSGDEQY
TRBJ1-1 NA TRBV9 ASSVGPNTEAF
TRBJ2-2 NA TRBV6-1 ASTIGGTTGELF
TRBJ2-7 TRBD1 TRBV9 ASSAAGTVSYEQY
TRBJ2-7 TRBD2 TRBV6-2/TRBV6-3 ASSYLLRGASYEQY
TRBJ2-2 NA TRBV5-1 ASSFLSGDYTGELF
TRBJ2-3 TRBD1 TRBV6-2/TRBV6-3 ASSHPTGKGTDTQY
TRBJ2-7 NA TRBV28 ASSLFWGELRYEQY
TRBJ1-5 NA TRBV4-1 ASSQEGRGQPQH
TRBJ1-2 NA TRBV26 ASSRTYGYT
TRBJ2-5 NA TRBV12-3/TRBV12-4 ASSSAGTQY
TRBJ2-5 NA TRBV28 ASRTVVGQY
TRBJ2-7 TRBD1 TRBV12-3/TRBV12-4 ASSSRDRATYEQY
TRBJ1-3 NA TRBV11-2 ASSLGGDGSGNTIY
TRBJ2-2 TRBD1 TRBV12-3/TRBV12-4 ATSWTGRNTGELF
TRBJ1-6 NA TRBV12-3/TRBV12-4 ASSSYRPFAGNSPLH
TRBJ2-3 TRBD1 TRBV5-1 ASSSTGPSTDTQY
TRBJ2-7 NA TRBV20-1 SARGAVDYEQY
TRBJ2-7 NA TRBV19 ASSTRGEQY
TRBJ2-6 NA TRBV28 ASSSGANVLT